There are a few counts of the clone carrying this TCR beta chain. Antigen specificity is unknown. This sample is drawn from a study of T-cell memory formation after mild COVID-19. The wider study: Clustering of TCRs was largely donor specific. Study outcomes and limitations: Among clones peaking at day 37 in the second wave, SARS-CoV-2 specificity remained unconfirmed. Among CD4+ contracting clones, most were CM and EM, and CD8+ ones EMRA.

V was clipped by 0 bases and J by 3 bases, with 8 bases between them. CDR1 is MDHEN and CDR2 is SYDVKM in the germline V gene. CDR3 size: 14 residues. cDNA libraries for TCR alpha and TCR beta, carrying sample barcodes and UMIs, came from 5'RACE with constant-segment primers. Using its own MiXCR run on the 5' RACE reads, TCRdb lists one record per CDR3 protein. Here the sample spans 250,000 to 350,000 distinct CDR3 sequences, approximately 15% being singletons. Sequencing used PBMCs or a T cell subset sorted from them (not recorded which). This TCR came from a man aged 18 to 29 who had mild COVID-19 (a few samples of this study predate the infection). Cell type and time point are not known. V is TRBV28 and J is TRBJ2-5, with D possibly being TRBD1 (5 bases). The CDR3 loop is CASSLWQGEETQYF. In nucleotides, the CDR3 is TGTGCCAGCAGTTTATGGCAGGGTGAAGAGACCCAGTACTTC.